The 21 T cell receptor beta chains listed next were all sequenced from one sample in a study of T cell clones after liver transplantation. Produced via immunoSEQ multiplex PCR; TCRdb's table is partial and in-frame only. Of more than 95,000 clones in the sample, approximately 79% were seen once. The sequencing used CD4+ T cells from blood, collected 45 to 50 months after liver transplant. Receptor source: a human patient who received a liver transplant. Some T cells may be supplied by the graft donor.

This chain joins TRBV19 and TRBJ2-1; D remains unclear. The CDR3 extends over 12 amino acids. CDR1 is LNHDA and CDR2 is SQIVND in the germline V gene (reference sequence). V was trimmed by 6 bases and J by 2 bases, leaving 5 bases between them. CDR3 residues: CASRQTYNEQFF. CDR3 nucleotides: TGTGCCAGTAGACAGACCTACAATGAGCAGTTCTTC. Using reference TRBV19 and TRBJ2-1 for the parts outside the CDR3, the full variable domain is DGGITQSPKYLFRKEGQNVTLSCEQNLNHDAMYWYRQDPGQGLRLIYYSQIVNDFQKGDIAEGYSVSREKKESFPLTVTSAQKNPTAFYLCASRQTYNEQFFGPGTRLTVL.

A few counts support this clone. The V and J genes are TRBV5-5 and TRBJ2-7, with D maybe TRBD2 (6 bases). Germline CDR1 is SGHKS and CDR2 is YYEKEE (reference sequence). This CDR3 region has 15 residues. V was shortened by 0 bases and J by 0 bases, with 10 bases between the two germline ends. CDR3 sequence reads: CASSLVVGSSYEQYF. The CDR3 DNA reads TGTGCCAGCAGCTTGGTAGTCGGGAGCTCCTACGAGCAGTACTTC.

V usage is TRBV7-2 and J usage is TRBJ2-7, with 7 nucleotides matching TRBD1. The germline CDR1 and CDR2 sequences are SGHTA and FQGNSA. J lost 6 bases, V lost 5 bases, and 10 bases had no gene match. The CDR3 extends over 14 amino acids. The CDR3 region has the DNA TGTGCCAGCAGCCAACCCTCCGGGACAGCCGAGCAGTACTTC. Translated, it gives CASSQPSGTAEQYF.

The gene calls are TRBV27 and TRBJ2-7, with TRBD1 identical over 7 bases. Germline lookup yields CDR1 MNHEY and CDR2 SMNVEV (reference sequence). The CDR3 has 14 amino acids. The junction had 13 bases not matched to a gene; V was cut back by 7 bases and J by 7 bases. The CDR3 DNA is TGTGCCAGCAAAACGACGACAGGGCTAGGGGAGCAGTACTTC. Amino acids: CASKTTTGLGEQYF.

This chain links TRBV5-1 with TRBJ1-2, with 7 bases lining up with TRBD1. Germline-derived CDR1 and CDR2 are SGHRS and YFSETQ. Losses at the gene ends were 0 bases for V and 6 bases for J; bases not matched to a gene: 8. The CDR3 is made up of 15 amino acids. In DNA form, the CDR3 reads TGCGCCAGCAGCTTGGGAGACAGGGATTTCGATGGCTACACCTTC. It translates to CASSLGDRDFDGYTF.

This clone was observed a handful of times. This rearrangement joins TRBV14 to TRBJ2-2; 7 bases line up with TRBD2. J was trimmed by 8 bases and V by 0 bases; bases with no gene match: 9. CDR3 length: 16 amino acids. Germline values: CDR1 SGHDN, CDR2 FVKESK. The CDR3, as DNA: TGTGCCAGCAGCCAAGAGTATCCTAGCGGAGGGGGGGAGCTGTTTTTT. Translated: CASSQEYPSGGGELFF. The full variable domain, with the rest looked up from reference TRBV14 and TRBJ2-2, is EAGVTQFPSHSVIEKGQTVTLRCDPISGHDNLYWYRRVMGKEIKFLLHFVKESKQDESGMPNNRFLAERTGGTYSTLKVQPAELEDSGVYFCASSQEYPSGGGELFFGEGSRLTVL.

CDR3: CASSKDRDQPQHF. In nucleotides, the CDR3 is TGTGCCAGCAGCAAGGACAGGGATCAGCCCCAGCATTTT. The gene calls are TRBV7-2 and TRBJ1-5; 8 bases agree with TRBD1. CDR3 length equals 13 residues. Germline assignment: CDR1 SGHTA and CDR2 FQGNSA. The V gene end was trimmed by 5 bases and the J gene end by 5 bases; junction bases not matched to a gene: 2.

V and J are TRBV19 and TRBJ1-1; D is unresolved. Germline CDR1 and CDR2: LNHDA and SQIVND (reference sequence). V shed 2 bases and J shed 6 bases, with 7 bases lying between them. The CDR3 has 12 amino acids. Here the CDR3 DNA reads TGTGCCAGTAGTATATCGATTTCTGAAGCTTTCTTT. The encoded protein is CASSISISEAFF.

The rearrangement uses TRBV21-1 and TRBJ2-7. TRBV21-1 is shown as a pseudogene. The CDR3 consists of 11 residues. The CDR3 sequence: CASSIYGEQYF. CDR3 in DNA: TGTGCCAGCAGCATATATGGTGAGCAGTACTTC.

V usage is TRBV27 and J usage is TRBJ1-5; D is perhaps TRBD1 (5 bases). The germline gives CDR1 MNHEY, CDR2 SMNVEV (reference sequence). The V gene lost 2 bases and the J gene lost 1 base, with 12 bases spanning the gap. The CDR3 has 16 amino acids. CDR3 amino acids: CASSLIGARSNQPQHF. CDR3 coding DNA: TGTGCCAGCAGTTTAATAGGGGCCCGAAGCAATCAGCCCCAGCATTTT.

The chain recombines TRBV7-3 with TRBJ1-1; the D is unclear. The CDR3 contains 13 residues. The V and J ends lost 2 bases and 1 base respectively, with 5 bases between them. Germline values: CDR1 SGHTA, CDR2 FQGTGA. The CDR3 DNA reads as TGTGCCAGCAGCTTATCTAGGAACACTGAAGCTTTCTTT. Translation gives CASSLSRNTEAFF.

V is TRBV14 and J is TRBJ2-5; D uncertain. Germline V lookup: CDR1 SGHDN, CDR2 FVKESK. There are 16 residues in the CDR3. V lost 0 bases and J 2 bases, leaving 13 bases between the germline ends. CDR3 in amino acids: CASSQDQYTVQETQYF. CDR3 DNA sequence: TGTGCCAGCAGCCAAGATCAATATACGGTACAAGAGACCCAGTACTTC.

The chain has TRBV27 and TRBJ1-6; a weak D match, TRBD1 (5 bases). Germline V gene sequence: CDR1 MNHEY, CDR2 SMNVEV (reference sequence). This CDR3 is 15 amino acids long. V was pared by 5 bases and J by 0 bases, with 8 bases between. CDR3 loop: CASSRGSSYNSPLHF. Here the CDR3 DNA reads TGTGCCAGCAGTCGGGGCAGCTCCTATAATTCACCCCTCCACTTT.

Note on this clone: Compared with germline, one end of the junction differs, possibly owing to a read error. The V and J genes are TRBV7-2 and TRBJ1-2; 11 nucleotides line up with TRBD1. The CDR3 extends over 16 amino acids. The germline CDR1 and CDR2 sequences are SGHTA and FQGNSA. CDR3 region: CASRLGAGQGDHGYTF. The CDR3 bases are TGTGCCAGCAGATTAGGAGCGGGACAGGGGGACCATGGCTACACCTTC.

The chain has TRBV6-5 and TRBJ1-4; perhaps TRBD1 as D (5 bases). Germline CDR1 reads MNHEY; CDR2 reads SVGAGI. The ends were cut back, 10 bases at V and 8 bases at J, with 20 bases in the middle. The CDR3 is 14 residues long. The CDR3 coding sequence is TGTGCCACCCGAGGGGTGGTCGGCGGAGAAAAACTGTTTTTT. It is translated as CATRGVVGGEKLFF.

The chain combines TRBV5-1 with TRBJ2-5; D is undetermined. The CDR3 loop spans 14 amino acids. Germline-derived CDR1 and CDR2 are SGHRS and YFSETQ. With 3 bases removed from V and 5 bases from J, the gap between germline ends came to 14 bases. CDR3 sequence: CASSSERPSETQYF. CDR3 DNA: TGCGCCAGCAGCTCCGAGAGGCCGTCGGAGACCCAGTACTTC.

V usage is TRBV19 and J usage is TRBJ1-6; 11 bases align to TRBD1. The CDR3 is made up of 19 amino acids. Trimming at V came to 6 bases and at J to 0 bases, leaving 10 bases not matched to a gene. Germline values: CDR1 LNHDA, CDR2 SQIVND (reference sequence). The CDR3 loop is CASSSGTGGPSSYNSPLHF. The CDR3 DNA reads as TGTGCCAGTAGCTCCGGGACAGGGGGTCCTAGCTCCTATAATTCACCCCTCCACTTT.

This clone was seen once. The genes are TRBV6-1 and TRBJ2-5, with TRBD1 matching 8 bases. The CDR3 sequence is 13 residues long. Germline V gene sequence: CDR1 MNHNS, CDR2 SASEGT. With 9 bases clipped from V and 7 bases from J, the junction kept 10 bases outside the gene matches. CDR3 nucleotides: TGTGCCAGGGCGGACAGGGTCGGGGGGACCCAGTACTTC. Encoded protein: CARADRVGGTQYF.

V usage is TRBV29-1 and J usage is TRBJ1-2; D is uncertain. V was clipped by 6 bases and J by 4 bases, with 18 bases between them. CDR3 length: 14 residues. CDR1 and CDR2 from the germline V gene are SQVTM and ANQGSEA. CDR3 bases: TGCAGCGTCGCCAGTGAGAGACTTAGCTATGGCTACACCTTC. Amino acid sequence: CSVASERLSYGYTF.

J is TRBJ2-7 and V is TRBV6-5; 7 bases map to TRBD1. The CDR3 has 13 amino acids. Germline V gene data show CDR1 as MNHEY and CDR2 as SVGAGI. With 4 bases clipped from V and 2 bases from J, the junction kept 2 bases outside the gene matches. For the CDR3, the DNA is TGTGCCAGCAGTTTCGGGACAGCCTACGAGCAGTACTTC. It codes for CASSFGTAYEQYF.

The chain carries TRBV19 and TRBJ2-3; 9 bases fit TRBD1. Germline CDR1 and CDR2: LNHDA and SQIVND (reference sequence). The CDR3 contains 15 residues. Losses at the gene ends were 5 bases for V and 3 bases for J; bases not matched to a gene: 6. This chain's CDR3 is CASSVTGGSTDTQYF. CDR3 DNA sequence: TGTGCCAGTAGTGTGACAGGGGGGAGTACAGATACGCAGTATTTT. Full variable domain (missing parts from reference TRBV19 and TRBJ2-3): DGGITQSPKYLFRKEGQNVTLSCEQNLNHDAMYWYRQDPGQGLRLIYYSQIVNDFQKGDIAEGYSVSREKKESFPLTVTSAQKNPTAFYLCASSVTGGSTDTQYFGPGTRLTVL.